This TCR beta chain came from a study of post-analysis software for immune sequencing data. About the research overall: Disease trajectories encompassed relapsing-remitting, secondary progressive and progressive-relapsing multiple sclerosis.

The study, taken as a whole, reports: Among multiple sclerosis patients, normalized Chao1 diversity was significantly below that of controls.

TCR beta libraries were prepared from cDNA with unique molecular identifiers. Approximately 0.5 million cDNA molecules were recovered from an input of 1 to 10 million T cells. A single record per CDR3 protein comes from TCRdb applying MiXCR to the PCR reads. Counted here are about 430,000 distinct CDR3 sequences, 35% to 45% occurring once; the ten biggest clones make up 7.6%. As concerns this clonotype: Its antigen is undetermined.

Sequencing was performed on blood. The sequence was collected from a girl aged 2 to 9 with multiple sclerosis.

The CDR3, as DNA: TGTGCCAGCAGTTGGGACGGGCGGCAGTTCTTC. It yields the protein CASSWDGRQFF. The chain combines TRBV13 with TRBJ2-1; D tentatively reads TRBD1 or TRBD2 (5 bases each). The V gene lost 6 bases and the J gene lost 12 bases, with 12 bases spanning the gap. This CDR3 is 11 amino acids long. Looked up from germline, CDR1 is PRHDT and CDR2 is FYEKMQ (reference sequence).